This TCR beta chain was identified in a study of blood T cell repertoires in COVID-19. With 5 bases removed from V and 2 bases from J, the gap between germline ends came to 12 bases. Per the germline V gene, CDR1 is LNHDA and CDR2 is SQIVND (reference sequence). The CDR3 totals 14 residues. As handled by the study authors: Amplification with reference gene primers provided the estimates of nucleated cell counts. Some clones are missing from TCRdb's copy, which holds only in-frame ones; the method was immunoSEQ multiplex PCR. The D gene and trimming were derived from the DNA, and the V and J assignments and clone size from that table. The profile covers roughly 150,000 clones, with around 80% appearing a single time and 13% to 15% taken by the ten largest.

The source material was peripheral blood. The chain joins TRBV19 to TRBJ1-1; no clear D gene. The TCR comes from a human donor with acute or convalescent COVID-19. The donor label of this sample is uncertain. CDR3 nucleotide sequence: TGTGCCAGTAGTCACATACGGGGTAACACTGAAGCTTTCTTT. Amino acid sequence: CASSHIRGNTEAFF.